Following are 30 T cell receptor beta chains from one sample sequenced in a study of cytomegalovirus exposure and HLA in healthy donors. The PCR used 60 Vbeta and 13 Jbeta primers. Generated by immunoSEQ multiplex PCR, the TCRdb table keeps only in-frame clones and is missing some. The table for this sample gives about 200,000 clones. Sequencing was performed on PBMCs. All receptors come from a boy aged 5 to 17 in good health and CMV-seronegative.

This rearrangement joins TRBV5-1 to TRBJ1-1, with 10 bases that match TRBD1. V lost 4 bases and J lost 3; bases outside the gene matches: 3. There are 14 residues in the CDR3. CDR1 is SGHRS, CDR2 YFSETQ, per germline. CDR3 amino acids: CASSLDRGDTEAFF. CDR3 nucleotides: TGCGCCAGCAGCCTGGACAGGGGGGACACTGAAGCTTTCTTT.

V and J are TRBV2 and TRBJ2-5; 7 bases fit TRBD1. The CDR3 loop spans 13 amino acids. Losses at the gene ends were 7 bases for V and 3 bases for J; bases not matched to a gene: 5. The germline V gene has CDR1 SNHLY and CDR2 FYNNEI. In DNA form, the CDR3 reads TGTGCCAGCATACAGGGGAATAAAGAGACCCAGTACTTC. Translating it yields CASIQGNKETQYF.

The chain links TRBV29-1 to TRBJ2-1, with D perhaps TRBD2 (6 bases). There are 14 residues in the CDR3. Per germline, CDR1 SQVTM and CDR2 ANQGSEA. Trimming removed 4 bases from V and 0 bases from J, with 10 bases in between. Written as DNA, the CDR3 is TGCAGCGTTGTGGGACTCCACTCCTACAATGAGCAGTTCTTC. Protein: CSVVGLHSYNEQFF.

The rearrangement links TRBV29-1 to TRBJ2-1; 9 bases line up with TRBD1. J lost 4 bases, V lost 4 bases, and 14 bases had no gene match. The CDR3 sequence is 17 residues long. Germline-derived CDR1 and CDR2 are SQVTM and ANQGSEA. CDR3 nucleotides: TGCAGCGTTGTCTCTCGGCGGATGGACAGGGGATACAATGAGCAGTTCTTC. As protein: CSVVSRRMDRGYNEQFF.

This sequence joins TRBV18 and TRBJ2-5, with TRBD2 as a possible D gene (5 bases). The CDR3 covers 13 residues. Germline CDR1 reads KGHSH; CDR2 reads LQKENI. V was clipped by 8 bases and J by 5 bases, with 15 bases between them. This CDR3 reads CASQKGDGETQYF. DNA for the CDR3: TGTGCCAGCCAAAAGGGAGATGGCGAGACCCAGTACTTC.

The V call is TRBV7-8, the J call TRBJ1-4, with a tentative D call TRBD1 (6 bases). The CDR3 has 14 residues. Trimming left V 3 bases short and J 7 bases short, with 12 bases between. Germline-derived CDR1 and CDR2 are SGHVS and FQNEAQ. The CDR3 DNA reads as TGTGCCAGCAGCTTCTCCTGGGGGCGTGAAAAACTGTTTTTT. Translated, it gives CASSFSWGREKLFF.

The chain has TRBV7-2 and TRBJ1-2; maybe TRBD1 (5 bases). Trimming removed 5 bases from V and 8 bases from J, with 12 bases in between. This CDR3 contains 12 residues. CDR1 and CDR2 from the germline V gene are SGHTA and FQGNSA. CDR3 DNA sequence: TGTGCCAGCAGCCCGGGACTCCTGGGCTACACCTTC. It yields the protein CASSPGLLGYTF.

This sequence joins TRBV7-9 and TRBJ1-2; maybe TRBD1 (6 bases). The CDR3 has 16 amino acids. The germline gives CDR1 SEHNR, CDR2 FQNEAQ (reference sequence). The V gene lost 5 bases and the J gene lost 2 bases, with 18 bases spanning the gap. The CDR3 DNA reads TGTGCCAGCAGCCCCCCGGGAGGGGGGGGGAACTATGGCTACACCTTC. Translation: CASSPPGGGGNYGYTF.

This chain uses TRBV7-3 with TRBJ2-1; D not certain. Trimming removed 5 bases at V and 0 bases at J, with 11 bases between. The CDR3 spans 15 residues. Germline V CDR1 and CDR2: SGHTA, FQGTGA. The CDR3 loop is CASSPGLSSYNEQFF. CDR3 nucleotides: TGTGCCAGCAGCCCGGGTCTGAGCTCCTACAATGAGCAGTTCTTC.

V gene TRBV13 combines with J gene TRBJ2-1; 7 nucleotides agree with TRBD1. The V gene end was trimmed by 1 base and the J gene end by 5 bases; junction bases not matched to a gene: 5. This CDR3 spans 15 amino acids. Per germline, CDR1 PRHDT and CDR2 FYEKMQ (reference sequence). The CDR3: CASSLASGTDNEQFF. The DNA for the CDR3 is TGTGCCAGCAGCTTAGCTTCTGGGACAGACAATGAGCAGTTCTTC.

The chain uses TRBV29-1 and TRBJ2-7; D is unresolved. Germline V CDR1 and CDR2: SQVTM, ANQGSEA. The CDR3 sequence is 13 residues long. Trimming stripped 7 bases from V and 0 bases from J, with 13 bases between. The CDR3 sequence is CSGTQINSYEQYF. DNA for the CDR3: TGCAGCGGTACCCAGATCAACTCCTACGAGCAGTACTTC.

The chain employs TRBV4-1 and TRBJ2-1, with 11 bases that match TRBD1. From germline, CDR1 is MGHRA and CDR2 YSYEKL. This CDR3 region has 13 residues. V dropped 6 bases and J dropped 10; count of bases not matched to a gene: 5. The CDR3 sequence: CASRGQGGDEQFF. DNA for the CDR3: TGCGCCAGCAGGGGACAGGGGGGAGACGAGCAGTTCTTC.

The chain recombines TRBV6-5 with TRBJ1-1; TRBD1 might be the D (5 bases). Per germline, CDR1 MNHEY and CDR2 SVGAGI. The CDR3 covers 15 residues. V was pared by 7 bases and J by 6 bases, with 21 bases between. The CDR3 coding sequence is TGTGCCAGCACCCCCCGTGGGGGGGTTTGGCCTGAAGCTTTCTTT. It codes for CASTPRGGVWPEAFF.

CDR3: CASSKIPSTTPLHF. The CDR3 DNA follows: TGTGCCAGCAGCAAAATTCCTAGTACTACACCCCTCCACTTT. The chain is built from TRBV21-1 and TRBJ1-6. TRBV21-1 is recorded as a pseudogene. The CDR3 consists of 14 residues.

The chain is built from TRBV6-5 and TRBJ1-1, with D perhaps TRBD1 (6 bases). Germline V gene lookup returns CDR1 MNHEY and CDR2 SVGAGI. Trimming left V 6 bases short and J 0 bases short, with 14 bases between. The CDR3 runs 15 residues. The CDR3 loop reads CASSRRQEMNTEAFF. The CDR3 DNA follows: TGTGCCAGCAGCCGTAGACAGGAGATGAACACTGAAGCTTTCTTT.

The CDR3 sequence: CASSYSRGPFEQYF. The CDR3 region has the DNA TGTGCCAGCAGTTACTCCAGGGGCCCTTTTGAGCAGTACTTC. The chain is built from TRBV6-5 and TRBJ2-7, with D tentatively TRBD1 (6 bases). The V and J ends lost 0 bases and 7 bases respectively, with 13 bases between them. The CDR3 has 14 residues. Germline lookup yields CDR1 MNHEY and CDR2 SVGAGI.

In nucleotides, the CDR3 is TGTGCCAGCAGCCTTGGAGCCGTAAACGAGCAGTACTTC. It yields the protein CASSLGAVNEQYF. The chain joins TRBV25-1 to TRBJ2-7; no reliable D call. The CDR3 is 13 amino acids. Germline assignment: CDR1 MGHDK and CDR2 SYGVNS. V was pared by 6 bases and J by 5 bases, with 14 bases between.

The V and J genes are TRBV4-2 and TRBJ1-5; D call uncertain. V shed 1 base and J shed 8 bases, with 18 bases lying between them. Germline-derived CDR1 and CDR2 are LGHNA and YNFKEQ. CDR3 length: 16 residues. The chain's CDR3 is CASSQGGRTSNKPQHF. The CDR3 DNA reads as TGTGCCAGCAGCCAAGGCGGCAGAACCTCGAATAAGCCCCAGCATTTT.

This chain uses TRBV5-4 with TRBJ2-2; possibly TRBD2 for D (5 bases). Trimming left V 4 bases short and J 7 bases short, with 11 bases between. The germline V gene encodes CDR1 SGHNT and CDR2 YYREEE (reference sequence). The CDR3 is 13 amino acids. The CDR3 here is CASSSGESGELFF. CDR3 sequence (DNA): TGTGCCAGCAGCAGTGGGGAGAGCGGGGAGCTGTTTTTT.

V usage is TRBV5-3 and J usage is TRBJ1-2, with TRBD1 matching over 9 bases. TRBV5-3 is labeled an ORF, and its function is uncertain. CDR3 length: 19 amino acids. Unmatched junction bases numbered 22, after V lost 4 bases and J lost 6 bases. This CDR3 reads CARSQTQWGTGKVRNGYTF. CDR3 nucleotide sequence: TGTGCCAGAAGCCAGACCCAGTGGGGGACAGGGAAGGTTAGAAATGGCTACACCTTC.

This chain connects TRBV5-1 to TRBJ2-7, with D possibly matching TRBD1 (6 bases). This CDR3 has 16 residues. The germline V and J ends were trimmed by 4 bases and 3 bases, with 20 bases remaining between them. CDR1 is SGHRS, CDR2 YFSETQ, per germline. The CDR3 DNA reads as TGCGCCAGCAGCCAGAACCCCCGACAGGACATCTACGAGCAGTACTTC. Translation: CASSQNPRQDIYEQYF.

The CDR3 region has the DNA TGTGCCTGGAGTTGGGCGACATCTGGAAACACCATATATTTT. As protein: CAWSWATSGNTIYF. The chain combines TRBV30 with TRBJ1-3, with D hard to call. The length of the CDR3 is 14 residues. Germline V gene sequence: CDR1 GTSNPN, CDR2 SVGIG (reference sequence). V shed 2 bases and J shed 1 base, with 9 bases lying between them. Complete variable domain (other parts from reference TRBV30 and TRBJ1-3): SQTIHQWPATLVQPVGSPLSLECTVEGTSNPNLYWYRQAAGRGLQLLFYSVGIGQISSEVPQNLSASRPQDRQFILSSKKLLLSDSGFYLCAWSWATSGNTIYFGEGSWLTVV.

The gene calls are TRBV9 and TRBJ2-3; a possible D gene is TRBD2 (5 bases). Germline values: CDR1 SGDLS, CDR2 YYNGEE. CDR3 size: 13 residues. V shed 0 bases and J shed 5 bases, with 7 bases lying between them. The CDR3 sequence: CASSVARGDTQYF. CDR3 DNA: TGTGCCAGCAGCGTAGCCCGGGGAGATACGCAGTATTTT.

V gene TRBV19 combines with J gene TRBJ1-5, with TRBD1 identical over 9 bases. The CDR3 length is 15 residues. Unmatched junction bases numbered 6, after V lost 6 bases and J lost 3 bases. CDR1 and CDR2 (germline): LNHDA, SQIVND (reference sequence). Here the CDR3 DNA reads TGTGCCAGTAGAACGACAGGGGGGAACAATCAGCCCCAGCATTTT. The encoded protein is CASRTTGGNNQPQHF. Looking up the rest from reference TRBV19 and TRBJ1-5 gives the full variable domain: DGGITQSPKYLFRKEGQNVTLSCEQNLNHDAMYWYRQDPGQGLRLIYYSQIVNDFQKGDIAEGYSVSREKKESFPLTVTSAQKNPTAFYLCASRTTGGNNQPQHFGDGTRLSIL.

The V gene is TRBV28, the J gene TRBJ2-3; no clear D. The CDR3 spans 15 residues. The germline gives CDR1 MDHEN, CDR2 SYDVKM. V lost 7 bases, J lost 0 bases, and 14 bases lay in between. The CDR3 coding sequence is TGTGCCAGCAAATTGCGGCCCTGGAGCACAGATACGCAGTATTTT. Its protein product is CASKLRPWSTDTQYF.

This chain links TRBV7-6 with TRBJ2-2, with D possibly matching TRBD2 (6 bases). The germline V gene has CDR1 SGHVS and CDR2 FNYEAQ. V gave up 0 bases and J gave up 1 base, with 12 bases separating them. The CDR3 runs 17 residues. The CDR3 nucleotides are TGTGCCAGCAGCTTAGCTTCTGGCGGGGAGAACACCGGGGAGCTGTTTTTT. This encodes CASSLASGGENTGELFF.

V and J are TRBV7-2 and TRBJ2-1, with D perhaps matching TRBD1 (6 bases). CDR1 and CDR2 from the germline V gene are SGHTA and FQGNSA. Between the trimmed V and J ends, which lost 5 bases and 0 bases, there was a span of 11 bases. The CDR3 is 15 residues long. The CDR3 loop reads CASSRDTRSYNEQFF. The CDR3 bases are TGTGCCAGCAGCCGGGACACCCGCTCCTACAATGAGCAGTTCTTC.

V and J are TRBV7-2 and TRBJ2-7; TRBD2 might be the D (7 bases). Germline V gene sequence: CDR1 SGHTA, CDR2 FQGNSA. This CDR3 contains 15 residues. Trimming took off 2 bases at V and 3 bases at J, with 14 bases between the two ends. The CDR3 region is CASSLYGGGLYEQYF. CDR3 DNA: TGTGCCAGCAGCTTATATGGGGGGGGCCTCTACGAGCAGTACTTC.

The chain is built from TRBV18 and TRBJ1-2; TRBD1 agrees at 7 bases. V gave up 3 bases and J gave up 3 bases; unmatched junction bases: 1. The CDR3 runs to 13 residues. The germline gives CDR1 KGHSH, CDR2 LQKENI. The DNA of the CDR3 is TGTGCCAGCTCACCGGGGACAGACTATGGCTACACCTTC. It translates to CASSPGTDYGYTF.

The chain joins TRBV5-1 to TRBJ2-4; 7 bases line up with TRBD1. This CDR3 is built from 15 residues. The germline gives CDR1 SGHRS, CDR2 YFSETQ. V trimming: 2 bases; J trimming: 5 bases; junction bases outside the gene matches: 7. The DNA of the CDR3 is TGCGCCAGCAGCTTCGAAGCCACAGGGGAAAACATTCAGTACTTC. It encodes CASSFEATGENIQYF. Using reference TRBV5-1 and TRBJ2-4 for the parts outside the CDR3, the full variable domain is KAGVTQTPRYLIKTRGQQVTLSCSPISGHRSVSWYQQTPGQGLQFLFEYFSETQRNKGNFPGRFSGRQFSNSRSEMNVSTLELGDSALYLCASSFEATGENIQYFGAGTRLSVL.